The clone carrying this T cell receptor (beta chain) appeared a few times. Its antigen is not known. These data belong to a study of T-cell memory formation after mild COVID-19. Study background: Each donor largely had its own TCR clusters. Findings and limits, study-wide: Second-wave clones that peaked on day 37 lacked confirmed SARS-CoV-2 specificity. Contracting CD4+ clones were located mainly in CM and EM, and CD8+ clones in EMRA.

TCRdb fed the 5' RACE reads into MiXCR, producing one record per CDR3 protein. Here the sample spans about 300,000 distinct CDR3 sequences, approximately 20% being singletons. The CDR3 length is 13 residues. The V and J ends lost 2 bases and 2 bases respectively, with 6 bases between them. Germline V gene sequence: CDR1 MNHNS, CDR2 SASEGT. V usage is TRBV6-1 and J usage is TRBJ1-1, with no clear D. The TCR sequence derives from a man younger than 35 who had mild COVID-19 (a few samples of this study predate the infection). Cell type and time point are not known. The sample consisted of PBMCs or a T cell subset sorted from them (not recorded which). CDR3 in DNA: TGTGCCAGCAGTGAACGGGAAAACACTGAAGCTTTCTTT. Translated: CASSERENTEAFF.